These 2 T cell receptor beta chains were sequenced from one sample in a study of cytomegalovirus exposure and HLA in healthy donors. PCR involved 60 Vbeta and 13 Jbeta primers. Data came from immunoSEQ multiplex PCR; TCRdb stores just in-frame clones and leaves some out. Of about 100,000 clones in the sample, approximately 76% were seen once. Source material: PBMCs. All receptors come from a woman aged 60-75 years in good health and CMV-seropositive.

The chain carries TRBV13 and TRBJ2-1; TRBD2 agrees at 11 bases. The CDR3 contains 16 residues. Germline V gene data show CDR1 as PRHDT and CDR2 as FYEKMQ (reference sequence). J gave up 7 bases and V 5 bases, and 10 bases lay outside the gene matches. CDR3 sequence: CASSRLPTSGKNEQFF. The CDR3, as DNA: TGTGCCAGCAGCCGTCTCCCGACTAGCGGGAAGAATGAGCAGTTCTTC.

The rearrangement links TRBV9 to TRBJ2-7, with TRBD1 matching over 10 bases. Trimming at V came to 4 bases and at J to 5 bases, leaving 9 bases not matched to a gene. CDR1 and CDR2 from the germline V gene are SGDLS and YYNGEE. This CDR3 region has 15 residues. The CDR3 protein is CASSSRGTGEDEQYF. Written as DNA, the CDR3 is TGTGCCAGCAGCTCCCGGGGGACAGGGGAAGACGAGCAGTACTTC.